This TCR beta chain was documented in a study of T cell changes during pregnancy in multiple sclerosis. The CDR3 extends over 17 amino acids. Germline V gene data show CDR1 as SGHAT and CDR2 as FQNNGV. The V segment lost 5 bases and the J segment 4 bases; nucleotides outside the gene matches: 14. Libraries were prepared by immunoSEQ multiplex PCR; TCRdb keeps only in-frame clonotypes and omits some of them. In the table there are over 65,000 clones, approximately 94% of which are singletons. The sequence came from a female donor with multiple sclerosis, enrolled in a pregnancy study. The chain links TRBV11-2 to TRBJ2-3, with 8 nucleotides matching TRBD2. Sample: peripheral blood, taken in the third trimester of pregnancy. The chain's CDR3 is CASSKAGGAASADTQYF. As DNA, the CDR3 is TGTGCCAGCAGCAAGGCCGGGGGGGCGGCTAGTGCAGATACGCAGTATTTT.